The TCR beta chain under discussion was sequenced for a study of cytomegalovirus exposure and HLA in healthy donors. Regarding the study as a whole: As a later analysis showed, a missense DCLRE1C variant was linked to trimming of TCR beta V- and J-genes.

The primer mix had 60 Vbeta and 13 Jbeta primers. The protocol was immunoSEQ multiplex PCR, while the TCRdb copy is restricted to in-frame clones and leaves out a portion. The data contain approximately 160,000 clones, 80% of them singletons. In regard to this clone: Its specificity is unknown.

The CDR3 has 16 amino acids. Looked up from germline, CDR1 is SGHRS and CDR2 is YFSETQ. V was shortened by 1 base and J by 4 bases, with 16 bases between the two germline ends. This rearrangement joins TRBV5-1 to TRBJ2-3; D might be TRBD2 (6 bases). Material for sequencing was PBMCs. The origin of this receptor is a man aged 30 to 45 in good health and CMV-seropositive. The CDR3 region has the DNA TGCGCCAGCAGCTTGACGGGAGAGATCAGCGCAGATACGCAGTATTTT. It translates to CASSLTGEISADTQYF.